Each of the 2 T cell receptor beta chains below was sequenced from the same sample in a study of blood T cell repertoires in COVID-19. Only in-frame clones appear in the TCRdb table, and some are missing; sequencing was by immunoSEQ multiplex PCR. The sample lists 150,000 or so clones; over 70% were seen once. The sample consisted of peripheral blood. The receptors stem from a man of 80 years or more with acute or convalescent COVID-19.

CDR3 DNA: TGTGCCAGCAGCCGAGACACCGGGACAGGGCATAGGGAAGCTTTCTTT. As protein: CASSRDTGTGHREAFF. The chain carries TRBV3-1 (or the pseudogene TRBV3-2) and TRBJ1-1; TRBD1 matches 9 bases. The CDR3 extends over 16 amino acids. The V gene end was trimmed by 4 bases and the J gene end by 8 bases; junction bases not matched to a gene: 14. From germline, CDR1 is LGHDT and CDR2 YNNKEL (reference sequence).

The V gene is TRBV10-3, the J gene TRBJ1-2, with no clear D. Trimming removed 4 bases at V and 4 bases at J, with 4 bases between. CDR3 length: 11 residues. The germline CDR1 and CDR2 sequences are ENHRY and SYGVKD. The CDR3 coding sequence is TGTGCCATCAGTGGCGCCTATGGCTACACCTTC. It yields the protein CAISGAYGYTF.